Given below is one T cell receptor beta chain in context. Its target is unknown. Germline assignment: CDR1 MNHEY and CDR2 SVGAGI. The CDR3 is 14 amino acids. The V gene end was trimmed by 8 bases and the J gene end by 0 bases; junction bases not matched to a gene: 2. Primers: 60 Vbeta forward and 13 Jbeta reverse. Measured with immunoSEQ multiplex PCR; TCRdb has only the in-frame clones, and not every one. The sample records about 150,000 clones, 75% to 85% being singletons. This sample is part of a study of cytomegalovirus exposure and HLA in healthy donors. Regarding the study as a whole: A later analysis appeared to link common viral pathogens to several of the most significant clusters.

Sequencing input: PBMCs. The chain combines TRBV6-5 with TRBJ2-3; TRBD2 matches at 10 bases. The origin of this receptor is a man aged 50-60 years in good health and CMV-seropositive. CDR3 loop: CASQTSGSTDTQYF. The CDR3 nucleotides read TGTGCCAGCCAGACTAGCGGGAGCACAGATACGCAGTATTTT.